The clone carrying this TCR beta chain turned up a few times. Its antigen is unidentified. The CDR3 covers 14 residues. V lost 6 bases and J lost 5, with 16 bases in between. This entry belongs to a study of identical twins. TCRdb ran MiXCR on the 5' RACE reads and lists one entry per CDR3 protein. The sample consists of roughly 720,000 distinct CDR3 sequences, roughly 18% of them appearing once. Study-level findings and limits: Potential partial confounding of zero-insertion analyses by invariant MAIT and iNKT cells was noted. Researchers reported weaker excess twin sharing in beta out-of-frame sequences.

This sample also appeared in a second study, on T cells expressing NK-cell markers. This second study says: Investigators obtained TCR beta repertoires from sorted CD3+CD56+NKG2C+, CD3+CD56+NKG2C- and CD3+CD56-NKG2C+ T cells.

The sample comprised PBMCs. The receptor was isolated from a woman under 30 in good health. The V call is TRBV12-3 or TRBV12-4, the J call TRBJ1-1; D might be TRBD1 (5 bases). The chain's CDR3 is CASSQREGQTEAFF. The CDR3, as DNA: TGTGCCAGCAGCCAGCGGGAGGGGCAGACTGAAGCTTTCTTT.